Below, one T cell receptor (beta chain) is given with its context. The specificity of this receptor is unknown. No clone much larger than this one lies a single base away; base qualities are absent. One collaborating source in Seattle enrolled patients while the patients were actively infected and followed the patients over time throughout the course of disease. Whole blood was collected in K2EDTA tubes by collaborating institutions according to the institutions' own protocols. For TCRbeta analysis, collaborators shipped samples as frozen whole blood, isolated PBMCs, or DNA extracted from either of those sample types. The data are from a study of blood T cell repertoires in COVID-19 (TCRdb year 2020). About the study as a whole: Collaborator samples came from the United States, Italy and Spain and covered acute and convalescent phases of COVID-19. Samples were obtained from the ongoing ImmuneRACE study (first 160 participants) and from some 1,200 subjects provided by 6 global collaborators. Deeply sampled blood TCRbeta repertoires from subjects exposed to, actively infected with, or recovered from COVID-19 were included in the dataset. The prospective study material was composed of cDNA or gDNA derived from T cells, B-cell-depleted T cells, or PBMCs. A freely available public database, intended as a resource for researchers studying the immune response to SARS-CoV-2, is where the repertoires were released. Where available, HLA class I and class II types were obtained from metadata supplied by the sample provider rather than from assay-based typing. Nearly every sample came with metadata listing a de-identified subject ID, COVID-19 status, age in years and sex.

What the study reported, not specific to this receptor: Clinical and demographic metadata were provided uncurated, with the amount varying by source and participant.

TCRbeta CDR3 regions were amplified from genomic DNA by means of the immunoSEQ Assay, a bias-controlled multiplex PCR. Turning to the authors' computational methods: The number of nucleated cells in each sample was estimated by amplification of reference gene primers within the assay. To quantify the absolute abundance of each unique TCRbeta CDR3 rearrangement, sequence reads were collapsed and filtered. For each sample, productive Simpson clonality was calculated as the square root of Simpson's diversity index across productive rearrangements. Here the immuneACCESS table is served through TCRdb, limited to in-frame sequences with V and J called. Missing clones are a known gap in these copies; in checked studies unresolved V genes cover under half, and the rest lacks a known reason. Clone size and the V and J calls come from that table; the DNA yielded D and trimming. Across this sample there are some 68,000 clones, with 90% seen only once. The top ten hold less than 0.6% of the sample.

The CDR3 contains 15 residues, cysteine and phenylalanine counted. Only the CDR3 portion is preserved as DNA: 45 bases, with reading frame beginning at the first base. As encoded in the germline V gene, CDR1 is MDHEN while CDR2 is SYDVKM. Clipping removes 2 bases from V and 3 bases from J, with 1 as the unmatched junction base count. Sample: peripheral blood. The chain was built from TRBV28 and TRBJ1-2; 12 of the junction bases match TRBD1. This sequence originates from a man aged 45-60 years with COVID-19, enrolled during active disease. CDR3 loop: CASSLGTGGDYGYTF. The nucleotides are TGTGCCAGCAGTTTAGGGACAGGGGGCGACTATGGCTACACCTTC.